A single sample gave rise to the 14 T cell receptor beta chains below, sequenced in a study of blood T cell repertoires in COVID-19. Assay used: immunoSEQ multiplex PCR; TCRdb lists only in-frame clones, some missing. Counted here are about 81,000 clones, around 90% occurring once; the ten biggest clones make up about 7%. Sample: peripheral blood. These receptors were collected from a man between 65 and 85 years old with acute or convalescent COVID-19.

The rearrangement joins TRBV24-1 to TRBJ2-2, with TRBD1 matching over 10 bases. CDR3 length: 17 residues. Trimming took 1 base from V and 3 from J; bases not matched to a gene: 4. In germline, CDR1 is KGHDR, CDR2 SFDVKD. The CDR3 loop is CATSDFDRGPYTGELFF. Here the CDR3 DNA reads TGTGCCACCAGTGATTTCGACAGGGGGCCGTACACCGGGGAGCTGTTTTTT.

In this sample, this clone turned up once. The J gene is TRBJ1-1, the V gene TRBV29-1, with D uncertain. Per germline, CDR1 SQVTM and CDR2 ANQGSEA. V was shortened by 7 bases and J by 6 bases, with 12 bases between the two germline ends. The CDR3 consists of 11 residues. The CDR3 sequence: CSACDSAEAFF. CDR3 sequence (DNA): TGCAGCGCCTGCGATAGTGCTGAAGCTTTCTTT.

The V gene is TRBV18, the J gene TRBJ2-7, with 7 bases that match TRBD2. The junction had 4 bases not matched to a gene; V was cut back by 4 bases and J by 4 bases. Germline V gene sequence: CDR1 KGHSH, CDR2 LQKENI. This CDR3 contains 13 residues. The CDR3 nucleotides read TGTGCCAGCTCACGGGGGGGGATTTACGAGCAGTACTTC. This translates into CASSRGGIYEQYF.

The CDR3 DNA is TGTGCCAGCAGCTTCTTCAGGACAGCGAATGAAAAACTGTTTTTT. Its translation is CASSFFRTANEKLFF. This chain uses TRBV5-6 with TRBJ1-4; maybe TRBD1 (6 bases). Trimming pared 2 bases from V and 5 bases from J, leaving 13 bases between. Germline V gene data show CDR1 as SGHDT and CDR2 as YYEEEE. The CDR3 loop spans 15 amino acids.

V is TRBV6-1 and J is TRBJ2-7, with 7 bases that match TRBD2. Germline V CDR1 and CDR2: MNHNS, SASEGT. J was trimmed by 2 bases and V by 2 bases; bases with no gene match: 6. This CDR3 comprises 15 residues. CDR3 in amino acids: CASSETAGDTYEQYF. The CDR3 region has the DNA TGTGCCAGCAGTGAAACGGCGGGAGATACCTACGAGCAGTACTTC.

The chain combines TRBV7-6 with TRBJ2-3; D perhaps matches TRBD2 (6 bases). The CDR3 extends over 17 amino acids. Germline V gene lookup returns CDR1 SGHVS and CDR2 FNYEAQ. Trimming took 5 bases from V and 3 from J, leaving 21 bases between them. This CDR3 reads CASSIGRQYSRTDTQYF. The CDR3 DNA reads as TGTGCCAGCAGCATCGGGAGACAGTACTCTCGGACAGATACGCAGTATTTT. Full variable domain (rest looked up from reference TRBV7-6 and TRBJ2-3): GAGVSQSPRYKVTKRGQDVALRCDPISGHVSLYWYRQALGQGPEFLTYFNYEAQQDKSGLPNDRFSAERPEGSISTLTIQRTEQRDSAMYRCASSIGRQYSRTDTQYFGPGTRLTVL.

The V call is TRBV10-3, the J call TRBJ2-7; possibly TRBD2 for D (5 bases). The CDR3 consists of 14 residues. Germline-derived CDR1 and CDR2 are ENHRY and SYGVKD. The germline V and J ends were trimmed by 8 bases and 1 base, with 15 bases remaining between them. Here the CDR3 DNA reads TGTGCCATCGGCACTTCGAGCGGTTCCTACGAGCAGTACTTC. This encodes CAIGTSSGSYEQYF.

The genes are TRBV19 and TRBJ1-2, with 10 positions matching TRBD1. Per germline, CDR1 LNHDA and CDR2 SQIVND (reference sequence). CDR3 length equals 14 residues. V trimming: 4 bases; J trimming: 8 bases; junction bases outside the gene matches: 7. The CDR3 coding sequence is TGTGCCAGTAGTACCATGACAGGGGGCCTCGGCTACACCTTC. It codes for CASSTMTGGLGYTF.

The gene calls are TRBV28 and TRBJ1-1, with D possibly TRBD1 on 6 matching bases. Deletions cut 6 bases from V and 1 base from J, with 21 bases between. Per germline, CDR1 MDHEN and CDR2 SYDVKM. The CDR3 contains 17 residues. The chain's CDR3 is CASSGRGAGAPNTEAFF. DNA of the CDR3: TGTGCCAGCAGCGGACGGGGGGCAGGGGCTCCGAACACTGAAGCTTTCTTT.

The CDR3, as DNA: TGTGCCAGTAGCCAGGGACTAGGAGGCAATGAAAAACTGTTTTTT. This codes for CASSQGLGGNEKLFF. V gene TRBV19 combines with J gene TRBJ1-4, with D perhaps TRBD1 (5 bases). The CDR3 has 15 residues. Trimming cost V 6 bases and J 5 bases, with 16 bases left between them. CDR1 is LNHDA and CDR2 is SQIVND in the germline V gene (reference sequence). Full variable domain (remainder filled in from reference TRBV19 and TRBJ1-4): DGGITQSPKYLFRKEGQNVTLSCEQNLNHDAMYWYRQDPGQGLRLIYYSQIVNDFQKGDIAEGYSVSREKKESFPLTVTSAQKNPTAFYLCASSQGLGGNEKLFFGSGTQLSVL.

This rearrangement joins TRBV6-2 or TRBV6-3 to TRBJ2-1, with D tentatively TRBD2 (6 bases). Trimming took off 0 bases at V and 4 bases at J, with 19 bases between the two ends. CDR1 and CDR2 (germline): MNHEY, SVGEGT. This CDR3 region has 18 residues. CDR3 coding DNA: TGTGCCAGCAGTTACTCCGCAAGGCGGGGAATAAAGTACAATGAGCAGTTCTTC. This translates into CASSYSARRGIKYNEQFF.

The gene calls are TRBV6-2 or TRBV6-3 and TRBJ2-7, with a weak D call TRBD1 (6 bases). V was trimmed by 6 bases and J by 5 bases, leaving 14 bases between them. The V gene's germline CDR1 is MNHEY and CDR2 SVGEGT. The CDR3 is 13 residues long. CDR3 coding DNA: TGTGCCAGCAGCCCTTACAGGGCCCACGAGCAGTACTTC. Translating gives CASSPYRAHEQYF.

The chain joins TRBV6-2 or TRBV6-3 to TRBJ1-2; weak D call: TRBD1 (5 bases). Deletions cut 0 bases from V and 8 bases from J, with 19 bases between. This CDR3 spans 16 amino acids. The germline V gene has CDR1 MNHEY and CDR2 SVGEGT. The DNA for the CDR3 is TGTGCCAGCAGTTACTCGAATTTTTGGACACCCTCCGGCTACACCTTC. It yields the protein CASSYSNFWTPSGYTF.

CDR3: CATSLGASGSTGELFF. CDR3 DNA: TGCGCCACCTCCCTTGGGGCTAGCGGGAGCACCGGGGAGCTGTTTTTT. This chain connects TRBV5-1 to TRBJ2-2, with 10 nucleotides matching TRBD2. Germline CDR1 SGHRS, CDR2 YFSETQ. CDR3 length: 16 amino acids. V lost 9 bases to trimming and J lost 4 bases; unmatched junction nucleotides: 12.